The present entry profiles one TCR beta chain with its context. The antigen is unknown. These data originate in a study of T cells in localized non-small cell lung cancer. Study results and limitations: Higher blood T cell density went with longer overall survival. Sequencing was restricted to one tumor region; therefore, heterogeneity remains possible. The highest T cell clonality was in uninvolved adjacent lung, above tumor. Among the top 100 tumor clones, a median around 50 appeared in adjacent lung.

Sequencing used immunoSEQ multiplex PCR; TCRdb keeps in-frame clones, though not all of them. The sample has 35,000 or so clones; 87% are singletons. The TCR sequence derives from a woman aged 40 to 75 with stage I lung adenocarcinoma. The sample here was peripheral blood, taken before any cancer treatment.

In nucleotides, the CDR3 is TGTGCTAGTGGTATAGGACAGGGGGGAGGTACAGATACGCAGTATTTT. Residues: CASGIGQGGGTDTQYF. The chain employs TRBV12-5 and TRBJ2-3; 10 bases are shared with TRBD1. The V gene's germline CDR1 is LGHNT and CDR2 FRNRAP. The CDR3 has 16 amino acids. V shed 5 bases and J 3 bases; nucleotides not matched to a gene: 8.